The 25 T cell receptor beta chains reported below all come from one sample, sequenced in a study of neurological immune-mediated disorders (dated by TCRdb to the late 2010s). The library was made by 5' RACE. Reads for this sample came from an Illumina HiSeq 2500. The raw public reads went through TCRdb reprocessing: fastp at Q25, MiXCR clone calling, in-frame beta chains kept. CDR3 protein sequences are deduplicated, and each keeps its most common genes and DNA. Present in this sample are approximately 48,000 distinct CDR3 sequences, 10% of which were seen just once. Of the sample, less than 6% falls within the top ten clones. The sequencing input was PBMCs. These receptors were taken from a man aged 70 or older with HTLV-1-associated myelopathy (HAM/TSP).

This clonotype was seen at least ten times. The V gene is TRBV20-1, the J gene TRBJ2-3, with 8 positions matching TRBD2. The CDR3 sequence is 15 residues long. Losses at the gene ends were 6 bases for V and 1 base for J; bases not matched to a gene: 9. Germline values: CDR1 DFQATT, CDR2 SNEGSKA (reference sequence). The CDR3 sequence is CSAYETSAGTDTQYF. In DNA form, the CDR3 reads TGCAGTGCCTACGAGACTAGCGCTGGCACAGATACGCAGTATTTT.

This clonotype came up many times. This rearrangement joins TRBV27 to TRBJ2-7, with D perhaps matching TRBD1 (7 bases). CDR1 MNHEY and CDR2 SMNVEV come from the germline V gene (reference sequence). The CDR3 loop spans 15 amino acids. Trimming removed 3 bases at V and 2 bases at J, with 14 bases between. For the CDR3, the DNA is TGTGCCAGCAGTTTCCAACCAGGGGGGACCTACGAGCAGTACTTC. Residues: CASSFQPGGTYEQYF.

The table lists this clonotype with many counts. The V call is TRBV20-1, the J call TRBJ2-3; 8 bases map to TRBD2. The CDR3 spans 14 residues. The V gene end was trimmed by 6 bases and the J gene end by 4 bases; junction bases not matched to a gene: 9. CDR1 is DFQATT, CDR2 SNEGSKA, per germline (reference sequence). CDR3 in amino acids: CSAILAGLADTQYF. DNA of the CDR3: TGCAGTGCCATCTTAGCGGGATTGGCAGATACGCAGTATTTT.

This clonotype was recorded at least ten times. The chain combines TRBV6-6 with TRBJ2-5, with 7 bases that match TRBD2. The CDR3 extends over 14 amino acids. Looked up from germline, CDR1 is MNHNY and CDR2 is SVGAGI (reference sequence). V trimming: 11 bases; J trimming: 5 bases; junction bases outside the gene matches: 14. CDR3 sequence: CAASGGGRGETQYF. For the CDR3, the DNA is TGTGCCGCCTCGGGGGGAGGGCGCGGGGAGACCCAGTACTTC.

There are a few counts of this clonotype. The chain carries TRBV20-1 and TRBJ2-1; perhaps TRBD1 as D (6 bases). This CDR3 comprises 14 residues. Trimming pared 5 bases from V and 6 bases from J, leaving 17 bases between. Germline lookup yields CDR1 DFQATT and CDR2 SNEGSKA (reference sequence). CDR3 DNA: TGCAGTGCTCAGGCTCCTCTAGGGGGCAATGAGCAGTTCTTC. Protein product: CSAQAPLGGNEQFF.

This clonotype has a count of ten or more. The rearrangement joins TRBV20-1 to TRBJ2-3, with D perhaps matching TRBD1 or TRBD2 (6 bases each). Germline V gene lookup returns CDR1 DFQATT and CDR2 SNEGSKA (reference sequence). V dropped 2 bases and J dropped 2 bases, with 11 bases sitting between them. This CDR3 is built from 14 residues. The CDR3 coding sequence is TGCAGTGCTAGAAAACAGGGACTCACAGATACGCAGTATTTT. Amino acid sequence: CSARKQGLTDTQYF.

This clonotype was counted ten times or more. V is TRBV20-1 and J is TRBJ2-4; D is uncertain. Trimming cost V 6 bases and J 0 bases, with 18 bases left between them. Per germline, CDR1 DFQATT and CDR2 SNEGSKA (reference sequence). This CDR3 is 16 amino acids long. The CDR3 DNA is TGCAGTGCGGATCCTACAGATAACAGAGCCAAAAACATTCAGTACTTC. As protein: CSADPTDNRAKNIQYF.

Ten or more counts support this clonotype. The chain joins TRBV20-1 to TRBJ1-2; TRBD1 is a possible D gene (5 bases). This CDR3 contains 13 residues. Germline loops: CDR1 DFQATT, CDR2 SNEGSKA (reference sequence). CDR3 bases: TGCACGTCGATCCAGGGTTTTTCCTATGGCTACACCTTC. Protein: CTSIQGFSYGYTF.

The table lists this clonotype with many counts. This chain uses TRBV20-1 with TRBJ1-4, with D unresolved. The ends were cut back, 1 base at V and 6 bases at J, with 3 bases in the middle. The length of the CDR3 is 11 residues. Germline V gives CDR1 DFQATT, CDR2 SNEGSKA (reference sequence). CDR3 coding DNA: TGCAGTGCTAGAGTGTATGAAAAACTGTTTTTT. Encoded protein: CSARVYEKLFF.

The sample holds many counts of this clonotype. V and J are TRBV3-1 and TRBJ1-2, with D possibly matching TRBD1 (5 bases). Germline CDR1 and CDR2: LGHDT and YNNKEL (reference sequence). V was shortened by 2 bases and J by 5 bases, with 12 bases between the two germline ends. The CDR3 runs to 14 residues. The CDR3: CASSQQGGRYGYTF. The DNA for the CDR3 is TGTGCCAGCAGCCAACAGGGAGGGAGATATGGCTACACCTTC.

This clonotype was recorded at least ten times. The junction does not match germline at one end; this may be a read error. This chain links TRBV28 with TRBJ2-7; D not certain. The CDR3 spans 12 residues. CDR1 and CDR2 from the germline V gene are MDHEN and SYDVKM. The CDR3 region is CASSLLSSEQYF. The CDR3 nucleotides are TGTGCCAGCAGTTTATTGTCCTCCGAGCAGTACTTC.

By share, this clonotype ranks as medium-sized. The chain joins TRBV12-3 or TRBV12-4 to TRBJ2-1; the D call may be TRBD1 or TRBD2 (5 bases each). With 4 bases removed from V and 0 bases from J, the gap between germline ends came to 31 bases. The CDR3 has 22 residues. This CDR3 is CASSSRMGTYAPGALSYNEQFF. For the CDR3, the DNA is TGTGCCAGCAGTTCGCGAATGGGGACCTACGCCCCCGGTGCCCTCTCCTACAATGAGCAGTTCTTC.

By proportion, this clonotype is medium-sized. The V call is TRBV27, the J call TRBJ2-2; 7 positions agree with TRBD1. This CDR3 has 16 amino acids. The V gene end was trimmed by 5 bases and the J gene end by 3 bases; junction bases not matched to a gene: 9. Germline CDR1 MNHEY, CDR2 SMNVEV (reference sequence). This chain's CDR3 is CASSLRQGQDTGELFF. The CDR3 DNA reads TGTGCCAGCAGTCTACGACAGGGCCAGGACACCGGGGAGCTGTTTTTT.

This clonotype appeared many times. This sequence joins TRBV5-1 and TRBJ1-1, with D tentatively TRBD1 (6 bases). Germline V gene lookup returns CDR1 SGHRS and CDR2 YFSETQ. With 4 bases removed from V and 1 base from J, the gap between germline ends came to 11 bases. The CDR3 has 14 residues. In DNA form, the CDR3 reads TGCGCCAGCAGCAGGGGACAACCGAACACTGAAGCTTTCTTT. As protein: CASSRGQPNTEAFF. The full variable domain, rest sourced from reference TRBV5-1 and TRBJ1-1, is KAGVTQTPRYLIKTRGQQVTLSCSPISGHRSVSWYQQTPGQGLQFLFEYFSETQRNKGNFPGRFSGRQFSNSRSEMNVSTLELGDSALYLCASSRGQPNTEAFFGQGTRLTVV.

This clonotype was counted ten times or more. This chain links TRBV12-3 or TRBV12-4 with TRBJ2-7, with D tentatively TRBD2 (6 bases). CDR3 size: 16 residues. V lost 6 bases and J 3 bases, leaving 21 bases between the germline ends. CDR3 nucleotide sequence: TGTGCCAGCAGACCTTCACCGGGACGGGGAGGCTACGAGCAGTACTTC. Translation gives CASRPSPGRGGYEQYF.

Ten or more counts support this clonotype. This sequence joins TRBV6-5 and TRBJ2-3; D call uncertain. Trimming shortened V by 8 bases and J by 1 base, and 10 bases separated the two germline ends. This CDR3 has 13 amino acids. The V gene's germline CDR1 is MNHEY and CDR2 SVGAGI. The CDR3 DNA follows: TGTGCCAGCGCGAGTTGGGGCACAGATACGCAGTATTTT. Encoded protein: CASASWGTDTQYF.

Ten or more counts support this clonotype. The chain combines TRBV6-5 with TRBJ2-1; 8 bases line up with TRBD2. Germline V CDR1 and CDR2: MNHEY, SVGAGI. Losses at the gene ends were 0 bases for V and 3 bases for J; bases not matched to a gene: 4. This CDR3 is 16 amino acids long. CDR3 sequence reads: CASSYSTLAGYNEQFF. The CDR3 DNA is TGTGCCAGCAGTTACTCGACCCTAGCGGGCTACAATGAGCAGTTCTTC.

This clonotype was observed at least ten times. This chain connects TRBV7-9 to TRBJ1-5, with unresolved D. V lost 3 bases and J lost 4, with 7 bases in between. Germline lookup yields CDR1 SEHNR and CDR2 FQNEAQ (reference sequence). CDR3 size: 13 residues. CDR3 in amino acids: CASSLDRNQPQHF. The CDR3 region has the DNA TGTGCCAGCAGCTTGGACCGTAATCAGCCCCAGCATTTT.

Ten or more counts support this clonotype. Compared with germline, one end of the junction differs, possibly owing to a read error. V is TRBV28 and J is TRBJ1-2, with a weak D call TRBD1 (5 bases). Germline CDR1 reads MDHEN; CDR2 reads SYDVKM. CDR3 size: 15 residues. CDR3 sequence reads: CARSLSGREGHGYTF. Written as DNA, the CDR3 is TGTGCCAGGAGTTTATCGGGCAGGGAGGGACATGGCTACACCTTC.

This clonotype has at least ten counts. Here the CDR3 DNA reads TGTGCCAGCAGCTTACCGAGCTGGAACGAGCAGTACTTC. Its translation is CASSLPSWNEQYF. The chain has TRBV7-2 and TRBJ2-7; D is unclear. Trimming removed 2 bases at V and 5 bases at J, with 10 bases between. Looked up from germline, CDR1 is SGHTA and CDR2 is FQGNSA. The CDR3 covers 13 residues.

This clonotype was counted ten times or more. The CDR3 spells CAISVGLAGGEQYF. The CDR3 DNA reads TGTGCCATCAGTGTCGGTCTAGCGGGAGGCGAGCAGTACTTC. V usage is TRBV10-3 and J usage is TRBJ2-7; 11 bases match TRBD2. CDR3 length: 14 residues. Trimming cost V 4 bases and J 6 bases; bases outside gene matches: 5. Germline V gene lookup returns CDR1 ENHRY and CDR2 SYGVKD.

This clonotype was counted at least ten times. This chain's CDR3 is CASRTGLTGNTIYF. In DNA form, the CDR3 reads TGTGCCAGCAGGACAGGTCTGACTGGAAACACCATATATTTT. V usage is TRBV12-3 or TRBV12-4 and J usage is TRBJ1-3; TRBD1 might be the D (6 bases). CDR3 length: 14 amino acids. Trimming pared 6 bases from V and 2 bases from J, leaving 11 bases between.

The table lists this clonotype with many counts. The gene calls are TRBV6-1 and TRBJ2-7; tentatively, D is TRBD1 (6 bases). The CDR3 totals 13 residues. The V end was cut by 2 bases, the J end by 1 base, with 6 bases between. CDR1 MNHNS and CDR2 SASEGT come from the germline V gene. The CDR3 here is CASSERGSYEQYF. CDR3 sequence (DNA): TGTGCCAGCAGTGAAAGGGGGTCCTACGAGCAGTACTTC.

This clonotype was observed many times. The CDR3 loop reads CASSSRAGGRSYNEQFF. The CDR3 DNA is TGTGCCAGCAGCTCCCGAGCGGGAGGACGCTCCTACAATGAGCAGTTCTTC. The rearrangement joins TRBV7-8 to TRBJ2-1; TRBD2 matches 9 bases. Looked up from germline, CDR1 is SGHVS and CDR2 is FQNEAQ. V lost 4 bases to trimming and J lost 0 bases; unmatched junction nucleotides: 7. The CDR3 loop spans 17 amino acids.

The chain links TRBV5-5 to TRBJ1-4, with D possibly matching TRBD1 (6 bases). Per germline, CDR1 SGHKS and CDR2 YYEKEE (reference sequence). V was trimmed by 7 bases and J by 4 bases, leaving 17 bases between them. This CDR3 has 15 residues. The CDR3 protein is CASQPVLQGNEKLFF. DNA for the CDR3: TGTGCCAGCCAGCCGGTCCTACAGGGTAATGAAAAACTGTTTTTT. Full variable domain (outside the CDR3, taken from reference TRBV5-5 and TRBJ1-4): DAGVTQSPTHLIKTRGQQVTLRCSPISGHKSVSWYQQVLGQGPQFIFQYYEKEERGRGNFPDRFSARQFPNYSSELNVNALLLGDSALYLCASQPVLQGNEKLFFGSGTQLSVL.